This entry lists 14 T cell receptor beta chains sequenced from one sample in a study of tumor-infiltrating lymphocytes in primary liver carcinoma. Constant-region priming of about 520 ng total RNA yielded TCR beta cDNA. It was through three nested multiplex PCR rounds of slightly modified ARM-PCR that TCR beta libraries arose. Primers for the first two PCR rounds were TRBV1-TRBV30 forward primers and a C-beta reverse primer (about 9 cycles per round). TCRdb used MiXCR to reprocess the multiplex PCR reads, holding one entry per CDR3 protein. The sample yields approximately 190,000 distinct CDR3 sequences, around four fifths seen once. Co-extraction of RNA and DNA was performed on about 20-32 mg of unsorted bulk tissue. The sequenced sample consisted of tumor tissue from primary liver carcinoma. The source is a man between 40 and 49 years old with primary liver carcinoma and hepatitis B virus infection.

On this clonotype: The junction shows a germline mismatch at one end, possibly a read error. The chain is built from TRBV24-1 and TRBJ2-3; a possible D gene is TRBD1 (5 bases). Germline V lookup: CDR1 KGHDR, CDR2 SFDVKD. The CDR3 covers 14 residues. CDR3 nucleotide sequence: TGTGCCACCAGTGATCCCACAGGCACAGATACGCGGTATTTT. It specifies CATSDPTGTDTRYF.

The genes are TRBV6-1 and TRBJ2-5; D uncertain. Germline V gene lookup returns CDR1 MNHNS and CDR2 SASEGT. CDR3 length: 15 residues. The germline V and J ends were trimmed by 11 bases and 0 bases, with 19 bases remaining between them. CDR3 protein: CAGIALVANQETQYF. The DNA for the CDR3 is TGTGCCGGCATAGCACTGGTGGCGAACCAAGAGACCCAGTACTTC.

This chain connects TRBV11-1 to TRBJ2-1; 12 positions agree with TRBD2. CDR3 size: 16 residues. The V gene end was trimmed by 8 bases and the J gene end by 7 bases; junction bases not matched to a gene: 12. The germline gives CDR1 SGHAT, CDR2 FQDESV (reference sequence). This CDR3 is CASPSSTSGSRNEQFF. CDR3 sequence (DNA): TGTGCCAGCCCCTCCTCGACTAGCGGGAGTCGAAATGAGCAGTTCTTC.

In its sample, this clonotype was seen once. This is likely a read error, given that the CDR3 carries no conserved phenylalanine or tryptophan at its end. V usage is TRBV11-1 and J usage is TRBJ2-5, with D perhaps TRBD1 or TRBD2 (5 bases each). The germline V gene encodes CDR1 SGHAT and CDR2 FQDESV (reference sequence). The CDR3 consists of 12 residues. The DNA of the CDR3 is TGTGCCAGCAGCCAGCTGGGGGAGATCCAGTACCTC. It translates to CASSQLGEIQYL.

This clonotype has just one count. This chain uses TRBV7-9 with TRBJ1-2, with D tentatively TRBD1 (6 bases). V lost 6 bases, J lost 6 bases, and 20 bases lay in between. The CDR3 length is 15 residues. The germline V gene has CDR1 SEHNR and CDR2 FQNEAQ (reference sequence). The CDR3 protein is CASSYQRGANHGYTF. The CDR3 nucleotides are TGTGCCAGCAGTTACCAACGGGGGGCGAACCATGGCTACACCTTC.

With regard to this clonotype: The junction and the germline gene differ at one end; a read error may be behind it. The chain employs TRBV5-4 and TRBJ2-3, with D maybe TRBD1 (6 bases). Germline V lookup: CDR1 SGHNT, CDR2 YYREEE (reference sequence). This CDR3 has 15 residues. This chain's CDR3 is CASSLGGPNRDKQYF. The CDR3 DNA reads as TGTGCCAGCAGCTTGGGGGGCCCGAACAGGGATAAGCAGTATTTC.

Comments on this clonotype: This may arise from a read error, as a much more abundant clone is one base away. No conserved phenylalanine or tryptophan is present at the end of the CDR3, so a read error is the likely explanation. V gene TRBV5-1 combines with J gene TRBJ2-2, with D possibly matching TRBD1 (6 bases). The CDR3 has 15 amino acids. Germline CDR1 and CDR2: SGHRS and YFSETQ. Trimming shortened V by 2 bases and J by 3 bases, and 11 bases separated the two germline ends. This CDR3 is CASSFSPGDTGELFS. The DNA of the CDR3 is TGCGCCAGCAGCTTCTCTCCAGGGGACACCGGGGAGCTGTTTTCT.

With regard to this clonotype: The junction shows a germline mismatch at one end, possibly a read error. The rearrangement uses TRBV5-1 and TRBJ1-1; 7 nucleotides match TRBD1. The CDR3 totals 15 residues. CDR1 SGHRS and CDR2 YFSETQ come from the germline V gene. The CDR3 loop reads CANSLQTGMNNEAFF. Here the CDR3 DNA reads TGCGCCAATAGTTTGCAGACAGGGATGAACAATGAAGCTTTCTTT.

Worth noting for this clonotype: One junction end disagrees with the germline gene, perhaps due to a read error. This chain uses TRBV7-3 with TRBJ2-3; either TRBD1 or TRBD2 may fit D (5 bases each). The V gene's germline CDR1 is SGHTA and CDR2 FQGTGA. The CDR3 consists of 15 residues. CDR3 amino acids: CAGSLGAFSTYTQYF. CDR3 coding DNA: TGTGCCGGCAGCCTCGGGGCTTTTAGCACATATACGCAGTATTTT. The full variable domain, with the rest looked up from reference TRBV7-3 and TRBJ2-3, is GAGVSQTPSNKVTEKGKYVELRCDPISGHTALYWYRQSLGQGPEFLIYFQGTGAADDSGLPNDRFFAVRPEGSVSTLKIQRTERGDSAVYLCAGSLGAFSTYTQYFGPGTRLTVL.

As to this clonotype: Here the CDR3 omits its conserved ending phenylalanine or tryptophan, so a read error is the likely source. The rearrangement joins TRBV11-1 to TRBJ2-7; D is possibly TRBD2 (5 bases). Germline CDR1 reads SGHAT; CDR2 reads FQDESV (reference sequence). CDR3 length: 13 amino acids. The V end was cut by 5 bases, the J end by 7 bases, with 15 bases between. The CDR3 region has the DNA TGTGCCAGCAGCATGCGGCTAGCAAGGGAGCAGTACTTA. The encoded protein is CASSMRLAREQYL.

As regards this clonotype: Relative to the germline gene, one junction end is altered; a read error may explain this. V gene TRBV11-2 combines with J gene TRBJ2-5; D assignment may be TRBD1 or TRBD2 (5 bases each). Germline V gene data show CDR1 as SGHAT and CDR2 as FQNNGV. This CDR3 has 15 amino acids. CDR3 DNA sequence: TGTGCCAGCAGCCCCCGGTCTGCCCGAGGGGTGACCCAATACTTC. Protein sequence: CASSPRSARGVTQYF.

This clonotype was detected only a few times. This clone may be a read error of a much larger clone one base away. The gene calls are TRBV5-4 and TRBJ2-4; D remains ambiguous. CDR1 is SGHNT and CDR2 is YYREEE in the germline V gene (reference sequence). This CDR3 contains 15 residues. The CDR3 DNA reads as TGTGTCAGCAGCTCCCCTAGTAGCAACAAAAACATTCAGTACTTC. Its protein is CVSSSPSSNKNIQYF.

The CDR3 DNA reads TGTGCCAGCAGTCAAAGGATGGGGGGACTCTACGAGCAGTACTTC. Its protein is CASSQRMGGLYEQYF. J is TRBJ2-7 and V is TRBV28; perhaps TRBD2 as D (6 bases). The V gene lost 5 bases and the J gene lost 3 bases, with 17 bases spanning the gap. Germline V gene sequence: CDR1 MDHEN, CDR2 SYDVKM. The CDR3 contains 15 residues.

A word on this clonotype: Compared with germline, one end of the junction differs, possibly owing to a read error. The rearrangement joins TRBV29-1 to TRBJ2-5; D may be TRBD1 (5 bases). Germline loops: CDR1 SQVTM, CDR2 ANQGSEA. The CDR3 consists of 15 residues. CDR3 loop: CSVEPDKGRQETQYF. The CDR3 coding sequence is TGCAGTGTTGAGCCTGACAAGGGGCGGCAAGAGACCCAGTACTTC.